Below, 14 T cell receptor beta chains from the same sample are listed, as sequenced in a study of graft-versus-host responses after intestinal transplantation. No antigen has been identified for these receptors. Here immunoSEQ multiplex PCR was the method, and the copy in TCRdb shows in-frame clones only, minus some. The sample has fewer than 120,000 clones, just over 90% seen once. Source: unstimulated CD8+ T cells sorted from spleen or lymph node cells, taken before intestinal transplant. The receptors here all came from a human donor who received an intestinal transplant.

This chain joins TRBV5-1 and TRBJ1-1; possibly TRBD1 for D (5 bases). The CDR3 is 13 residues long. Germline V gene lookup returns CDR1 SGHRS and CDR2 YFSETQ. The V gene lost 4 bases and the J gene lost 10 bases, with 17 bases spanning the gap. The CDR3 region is CASSLGQKRGAFF. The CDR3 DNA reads TGCGCCAGCAGCCTCGGGCAGAAGAGGGGAGCTTTCTTT.

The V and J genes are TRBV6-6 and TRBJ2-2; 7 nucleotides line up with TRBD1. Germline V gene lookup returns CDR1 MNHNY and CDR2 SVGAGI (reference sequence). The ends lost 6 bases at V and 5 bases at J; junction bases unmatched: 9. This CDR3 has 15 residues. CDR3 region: CASRPTSDRTGELFF. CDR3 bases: TGTGCCAGCAGACCTACCTCGGACAGGACCGGGGAGCTGTTTTTT.

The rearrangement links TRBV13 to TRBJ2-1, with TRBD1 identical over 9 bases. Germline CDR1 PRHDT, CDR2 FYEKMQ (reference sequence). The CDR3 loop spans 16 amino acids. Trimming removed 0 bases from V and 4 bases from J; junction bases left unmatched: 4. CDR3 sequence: CASSLGTGGGYNEQFF. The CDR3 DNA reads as TGTGCCAGCAGCTTAGGGACAGGGGGAGGGTACAATGAGCAGTTCTTC.

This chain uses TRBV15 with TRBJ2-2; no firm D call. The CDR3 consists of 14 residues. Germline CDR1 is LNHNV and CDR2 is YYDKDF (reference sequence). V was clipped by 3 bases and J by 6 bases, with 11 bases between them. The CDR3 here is CATSSGSVAGELFF. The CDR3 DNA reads TGTGCCACCAGCAGTGGTTCAGTGGCCGGGGAGCTGTTTTTT.

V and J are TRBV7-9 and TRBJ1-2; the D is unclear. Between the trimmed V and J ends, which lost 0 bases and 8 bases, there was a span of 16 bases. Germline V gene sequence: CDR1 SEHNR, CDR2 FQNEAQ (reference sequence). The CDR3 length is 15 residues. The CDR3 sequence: CASSLARNYPEGYTF. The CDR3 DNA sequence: TGTGCCAGCAGCTTAGCTCGGAACTATCCAGAGGGCTACACCTTC. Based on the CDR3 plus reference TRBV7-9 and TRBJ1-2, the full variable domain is DTGVSQNPRHKITKRGQNVTFRCDPISEHNRLYWYRQTLGQGPEFLTYFQNEAQLEKSRLLSDRFSAERPKGSFSTLEIQRTEQGDSAMYLCASSLARNYPEGYTFGSGTRLTVV.

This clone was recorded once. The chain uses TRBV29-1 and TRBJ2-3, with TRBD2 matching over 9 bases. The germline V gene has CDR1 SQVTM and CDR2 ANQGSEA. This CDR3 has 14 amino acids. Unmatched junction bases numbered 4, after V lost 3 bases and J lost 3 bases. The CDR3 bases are TGCAGCGTTGATGGGCTAGCGGGGACAGATACGCAGTATTTT. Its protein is CSVDGLAGTDTQYF.

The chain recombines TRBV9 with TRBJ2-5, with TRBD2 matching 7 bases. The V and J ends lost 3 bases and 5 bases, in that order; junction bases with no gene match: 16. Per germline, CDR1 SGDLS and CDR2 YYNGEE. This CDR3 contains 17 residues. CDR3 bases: TGTGCCAGCAGCGCCCCGGCCGGTGTGCGGGAGTATGAGACCCAGTACTTC. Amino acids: CASSAPAGVREYETQYF.

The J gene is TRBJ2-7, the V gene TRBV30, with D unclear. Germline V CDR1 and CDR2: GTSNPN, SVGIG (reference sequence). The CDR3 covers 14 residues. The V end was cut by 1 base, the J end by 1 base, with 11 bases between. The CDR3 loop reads CAWSDIQESYEQYF. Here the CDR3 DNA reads TGTGCCTGGAGTGATATCCAGGAATCCTACGAGCAGTACTTC.

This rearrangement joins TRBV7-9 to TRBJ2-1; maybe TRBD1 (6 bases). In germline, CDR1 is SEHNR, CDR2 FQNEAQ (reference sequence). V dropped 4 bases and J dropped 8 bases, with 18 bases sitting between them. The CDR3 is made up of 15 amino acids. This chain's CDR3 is CASSSRQAFSDEQFF. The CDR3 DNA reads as TGTGCCAGCAGCTCCCGACAGGCCTTTAGCGATGAGCAGTTCTTC. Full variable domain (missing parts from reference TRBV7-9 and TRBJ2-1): DTGVSQNPRHKITKRGQNVTFRCDPISEHNRLYWYRQTLGQGPEFLTYFQNEAQLEKSRLLSDRFSAERPKGSFSTLEIQRTEQGDSAMYLCASSSRQAFSDEQFFGPGTRLTVL.

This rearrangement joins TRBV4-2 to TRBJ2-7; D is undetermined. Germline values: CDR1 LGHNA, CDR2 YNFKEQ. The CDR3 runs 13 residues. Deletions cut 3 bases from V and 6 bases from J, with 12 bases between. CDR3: CASSHSVRVEQYF. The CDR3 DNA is TGTGCCAGCAGCCATTCTGTCCGGGTCGAGCAGTACTTC.

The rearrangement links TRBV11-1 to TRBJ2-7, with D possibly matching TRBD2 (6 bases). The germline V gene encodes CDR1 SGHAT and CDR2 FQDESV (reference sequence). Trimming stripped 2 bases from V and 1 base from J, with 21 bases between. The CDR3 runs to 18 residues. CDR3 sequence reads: CASSLSPRFYSGSYEQYF. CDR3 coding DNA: TGTGCCAGCAGCTTAAGCCCAAGATTTTATAGCGGTTCCTACGAGCAGTACTTC.

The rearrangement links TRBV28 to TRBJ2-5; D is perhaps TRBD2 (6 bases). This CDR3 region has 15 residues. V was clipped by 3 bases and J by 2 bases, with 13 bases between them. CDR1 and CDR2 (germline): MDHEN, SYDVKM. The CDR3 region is CASSFGGTIQETQYF. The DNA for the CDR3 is TGTGCCAGCAGTTTTGGGGGGACGATACAAGAGACCCAGTACTTC.

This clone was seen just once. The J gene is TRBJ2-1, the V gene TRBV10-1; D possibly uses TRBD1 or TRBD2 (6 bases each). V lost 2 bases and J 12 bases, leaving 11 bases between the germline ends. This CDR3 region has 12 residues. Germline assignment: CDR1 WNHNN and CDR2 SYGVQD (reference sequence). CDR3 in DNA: TGCGCCAGCAGTGAGGGGGGGCAGGGGCAGTTCTTC. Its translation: CASSEGGQGQFF.

In DNA form, the CDR3 reads TGCGCCAGCAGCCATTTTATCCAACGAAAAGATACGCAGTATTTT. It specifies CASSHFIQRKDTQYF. The gene calls are TRBV4-1 and TRBJ2-3; D uncertain. Per germline, CDR1 MGHRA and CDR2 YSYEKL. The length of the CDR3 is 15 residues. V was pared by 3 bases and J by 5 bases, with 15 bases between.